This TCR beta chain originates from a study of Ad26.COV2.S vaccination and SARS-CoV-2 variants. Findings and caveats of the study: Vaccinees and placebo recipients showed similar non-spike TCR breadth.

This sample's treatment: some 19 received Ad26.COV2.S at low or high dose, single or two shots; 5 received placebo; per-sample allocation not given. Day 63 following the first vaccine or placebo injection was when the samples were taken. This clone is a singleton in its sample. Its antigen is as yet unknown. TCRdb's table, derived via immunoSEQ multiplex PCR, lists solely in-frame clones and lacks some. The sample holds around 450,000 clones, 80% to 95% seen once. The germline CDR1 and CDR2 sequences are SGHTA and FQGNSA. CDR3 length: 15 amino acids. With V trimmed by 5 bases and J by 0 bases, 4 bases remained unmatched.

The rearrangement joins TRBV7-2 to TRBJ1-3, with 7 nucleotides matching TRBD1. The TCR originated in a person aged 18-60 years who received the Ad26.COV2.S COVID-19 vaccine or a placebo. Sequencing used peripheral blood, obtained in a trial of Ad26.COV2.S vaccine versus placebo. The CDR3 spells CASSQRTGSGNTIYF. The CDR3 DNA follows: TGTGCCAGCAGCCAGCGGACAGGCTCTGGAAACACCATATATTTT.